The 14 T cell receptor beta chains below all came from one sample that was sequenced in a study of graft-versus-host responses after intestinal transplantation (dated by TCRdb to the early 2020s). Taken with the paper, the label for time point translates to: cells obtained before transplantation from donor or recipient. The library was prepared using the immunoSEQ multiplex PCR assay. TCRdb obtained this table from immuneACCESS and retained in-frame rearrangements with V and J assigned. These tables miss some clones; where compared with another copy, unresolved V genes account for less than half of the shortfall, and the remainder is unexplained. The sample includes about 120,000 clones, with 85% to 95% observed a single time. Around 0.49% of the sample lies in the top ten. Their antigen targets remain unknown. Here the sequenced sample was unstimulated CD8+ T cells sorted from spleen or lymph node cells, taken before intestinal transplant. The receptor source for this set is a human donor who received an intestinal transplant.

This chain links TRBV27 with TRBJ1-2; D remains unclear. Between the trimmed V and J ends, which lost 5 bases and 1 base, there was a span of 8 bases. The CDR3 is made up of 13 amino acids. Germline lookup yields CDR1 MNHEY and CDR2 SMNVEV (reference sequence). The CDR3 here is CASSGRDNYGYTF. The CDR3 DNA is TGTGCCAGCAGTGGGAGGGATAACTATGGCTACACCTTC.

This chain connects TRBV5-1 to TRBJ2-5, with 9 positions matching TRBD1. The CDR3 runs 15 residues. V gave up 3 bases and J gave up 4 bases; unmatched junction bases: 7. Germline CDR1 SGHRS, CDR2 YFSETQ. CDR3 sequence: CASSSTGGAGETQYF. The CDR3 DNA reads TGCGCCAGCAGCTCTACAGGGGGCGCGGGAGAGACCCAGTACTTC.

This rearrangement joins TRBV4-1 to TRBJ2-5, with 7 bases identical to TRBD2. The CDR3 extends over 15 amino acids. J was trimmed by 4 bases and V by 0 bases; bases with no gene match: 5. From germline, CDR1 is MGHRA and CDR2 YSYEKL. CDR3 sequence reads: CASSQDPAGVETQYF. DNA of the CDR3: TGCGCCAGCAGCCAAGATCCGGCGGGAGTAGAGACCCAGTACTTC.

The genes are TRBV4-1 and TRBJ2-1, with no clear D. The CDR3 has 15 amino acids. Germline CDR1 MGHRA, CDR2 YSYEKL. Trimming pared 3 bases from V and 7 bases from J, leaving 16 bases between. The CDR3 loop is CASSHGSSWGNEQFF. The CDR3 region has the DNA TGCGCCAGCAGCCATGGTTCGTCTTGGGGAAATGAGCAGTTCTTC.

J is TRBJ2-7 and V is TRBV29-1; 12 bases line up with TRBD2. Germline V lookup: CDR1 SQVTM, CDR2 ANQGSEA. V was pared by 7 bases and J by 4 bases, with 5 bases of the junction left unmatched. The CDR3 spans 13 residues. The chain's CDR3 is CSARLAGEYEQYF. Here the CDR3 DNA reads TGCAGCGCCCGACTAGCGGGAGAATACGAGCAGTACTTC.

The CDR3 sequence: CASSLTSGTTPYNEQFF. Written as DNA, the CDR3 is TGTGCCAGCAGTTTGACTAGCGGAACCACACCCTACAATGAGCAGTTCTTC. This chain connects TRBV27 to TRBJ2-1; 9 bases fit TRBD2. Germline CDR1 reads MNHEY; CDR2 reads SMNVEV (reference sequence). The CDR3 sequence is 17 residues long. V was clipped by 3 bases and J by 2 bases; unmatched bases: 8.

This chain links TRBV29-1 with TRBJ2-5; D gene uncertain. CDR1 is SQVTM, CDR2 ANQGSEA, per germline. V was clipped by 3 bases and J by 8 bases, with 28 bases between them. The CDR3 is 17 residues long. CDR3 DNA sequence: TGCAGCGTTGAGGCTTCTCGAGAGCTACTTCAAAGAGAAACCCAGTACTTC. It codes for CSVEASRELLQRETQYF.

V usage is TRBV9 and J usage is TRBJ2-1; unclear D gene. This CDR3 is 13 amino acids long. Germline CDR1 SGDLS, CDR2 YYNGEE. The V end was cut by 3 bases, the J end by 4 bases, with 8 bases between. CDR3 residues: CASSESIYNEQFF. CDR3 coding DNA: TGTGCCAGCAGCGAATCGATATACAATGAGCAGTTCTTC. The full variable domain, in which reference TRBV9 and TRBJ2-1 provide the parts outside the CDR3, is DSGVTQTPKHLITATGQRVTLRCSPRSGDLSVYWYQQSLDQGLQFLIQYYNGEERAKGNILERFSAQQFPDLHSELNLSSLELGDSALYFCASSESIYNEQFFGPGTRLTVL.

V usage is TRBV6-6 and J usage is TRBJ2-1, with D possibly being TRBD1 or TRBD2 (5 bases each). V shed 7 bases and J shed 7 bases, with 14 bases lying between them. Germline CDR1 is MNHNY and CDR2 is SVGAGI (reference sequence). The CDR3 has 13 amino acids. CDR3 bases: TGTGCCAGCATTAAAACTGGGGGAAATGAGCAGTTCTTC. Protein product: CASIKTGGNEQFF.

The V call is TRBV5-1, the J call TRBJ2-2; the match to TRBD2 covers 7 bases. Germline CDR1 is SGHRS and CDR2 is YFSETQ. V shed 0 bases and J 6 bases; nucleotides not matched to a gene: 2. CDR3 length: 14 residues. CDR3: CASSLAGGAGELFF. DNA of the CDR3: TGCGCCAGCAGCTTGGCGGGAGGAGCCGGGGAGCTGTTTTTT.

This chain connects TRBV5-1 to TRBJ2-7; D might be TRBD2 (6 bases). The CDR3 spans 15 residues. Trimming removed 5 bases from V and 4 bases from J, with 19 bases in between. Germline V gives CDR1 SGHRS, CDR2 YFSETQ. The CDR3 protein is CASREGFSGAYEQYF. In DNA, the CDR3 is TGCGCCAGCAGGGAGGGGTTCTCTGGGGCATACGAGCAGTACTTC.

The V call is TRBV30, the J call TRBJ1-2, with D unclear. Per the germline V gene, CDR1 is GTSNPN and CDR2 is SVGIG (reference sequence). V lost 7 bases to trimming and J lost 6 bases, with 24 bases between them. The CDR3 contains 15 residues. The CDR3 DNA is TGTGCCTCGAGAGCCAGATTTAAGGCAGTGGATGGCTACACCTTC. This gives the protein CASRARFKAVDGYTF.

In this sample, this clone turned up once. The chain combines TRBV28 with TRBJ1-1; the D gene is possibly TRBD1 (6 bases). V lost 3 bases and J lost 3, with 17 bases in between. This CDR3 is built from 16 residues. Per germline, CDR1 MDHEN and CDR2 SYDVKM. CDR3 in amino acids: CASSLFGGPRDTEAFF. CDR3 coding DNA: TGTGCCAGCAGTTTGTTTGGGGGGCCTCGGGACACTGAAGCTTTCTTT.

The chain has TRBV7-2 and TRBJ2-3; D uncertain. Germline V gene data show CDR1 as SGHTA and CDR2 as FQGNSA. CDR3 length: 15 amino acids. Trimming took 1 base from V and 0 from J, leaving 8 bases between them. The CDR3 DNA is TGTGCCAGCAGCTTAGTGGGTGGGAGCACAGATACGCAGTATTTT. Translated: CASSLVGGSTDTQYF.